The entry below gives a single T cell receptor (beta chain) sequence along with its context. No antigen is known for it. These data are taken from a study of T-cell memory formation after mild COVID-19. About the research overall: TCR clusters largely stayed donor specific.

TCRdb called the 5' RACE reads again in MiXCR, with one record for every CDR3 protein. The sample yields about 500,000 distinct CDR3 sequences, around 21% seen once. Study-level findings and limits: Clones that got smaller from day 15 to 85 had even CD4/CD8, while clones growing later tipped toward CD4+. Mainly in CM and EM were contracting CD4+ clones; CD8+ were in EMRA. Some responding clones appeared in pre-infection memory, suggesting cross-reactive memory joined.

The V gene's germline CDR1 is MNHEY and CDR2 SVGEGT. V trimming: 8 bases; J trimming: 1 base; junction bases outside the gene matches: 9. The CDR3 has 15 residues. This TCR derives from an adult woman who had mild COVID-19 (a few samples of this study predate the infection). Cell type and time point are not known. Sample: PBMCs or a T cell subset sorted from them (not recorded which). The chain carries TRBV6-2 or TRBV6-3 and TRBJ2-7; TRBD1 matches 9 bases. The chain's CDR3 is CASRGPGQGSYEQYF. The CDR3 coding sequence is TGTGCCAGCCGAGGGCCGGGACAGGGTTCCTACGAGCAGTACTTC.